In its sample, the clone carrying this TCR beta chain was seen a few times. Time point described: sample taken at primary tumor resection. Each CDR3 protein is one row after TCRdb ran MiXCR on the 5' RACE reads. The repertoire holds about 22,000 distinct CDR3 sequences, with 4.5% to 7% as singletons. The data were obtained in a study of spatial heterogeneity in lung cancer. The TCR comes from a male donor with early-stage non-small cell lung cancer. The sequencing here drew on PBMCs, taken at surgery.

The CDR3 DNA sequence: TGTGCCAGCAGCCCGACAGGGGGCGGAGAGACCCAGTACTTC. This encodes CASSPTGGGETQYF. V and J are TRBV9 and TRBJ2-5; 10 bases line up with TRBD1. Trimming took 4 bases from V and 4 from J; bases not matched to a gene: 4. This CDR3 is 14 amino acids long. Germline CDR1 is SGDLS and CDR2 is YYNGEE.